One TCR beta chain is described in this entry. Its antigen remains unidentified. No much larger clone exists at a distance of one base, and base qualities are not known. The record originates from a study of blood T cell repertoires in COVID-19 (dated by TCRdb to about 2020). Study-level background: Samples covering the acute and convalescent phases of COVID-19 were provided by collaborators in the United States, Italy and Spain. Where available, HLA class I and class II types were taken from metadata supplied by the sample provider and were not determined by assay-based typing. Samples were obtained from the ongoing ImmuneRACE study (first 160 participants) and from 1,254 subjects provided by 6 global collaborators. Nearly every sample came with metadata listing a de-identified subject ID, COVID-19 status, age in years and sex. The prospective study material was composed of cDNA or gDNA derived from T cells, B-cell-depleted T cells, or PBMCs. Deeply sampled blood TCRbeta repertoires from subjects exposed to, actively infected with, or recovered from COVID-19 were included in the dataset. The repertoires were released in a freely available public database meant as a resource for research on the immune response to SARS-CoV-2.

TCRbeta CDR3 regions were amplified from genomic DNA by means of the immunoSEQ Assay, a bias-controlled multiplex PCR. From the authors' description of their analysis: Nucleated cell counts per sample were estimated from amplification of reference gene primers within the assay. To quantify the absolute abundance of each unique TCRbeta CDR3 rearrangement, sequence reads were collapsed and filtered. For each sample, productive Simpson clonality was calculated as the square root of Simpson's diversity index over productive rearrangements. TCRdb retrieved this table from immuneACCESS and kept in-frame rearrangements only. Not all clones are present; in checked studies, unresolved V genes account for under half, and no reason is known for the remainder. From that table come the V and J calls and clone size; the DNA was used to work out D and trimming. The sample table lists about 190,000 clones, about four fifths of them with a count of one. Around 5.5% of the sample belongs to the ten largest clones.

The paper as a whole reports these results and caveats: The quantity of clinical and demographic metadata differed by source and by participant and was supplied without curation.

The collaborating institutions used their own protocols to collect whole blood in K2EDTA tubes. Collaborator samples were shipped for TCRbeta analysis as frozen whole blood, isolated PBMCs, or DNA extracted from either sample type. V is reduced by 0 bases and J by 10 bases, leaving a spacing of 13 bases between them. The CDR3 sequence holds 13 residues, the cysteine and phenylalanine included. Solely the CDR3 DNA is kept, with 39 bases framed from the first base. As encoded in the germline V gene, CDR1 is SGHRS while CDR2 is YFSETQ. The receptor's source is a woman between 70 and 85 years old with active or convalescent COVID-19. What was sequenced was peripheral blood. The chain employs TRBV5-1 and TRBJ1-1; the D gene is possibly TRBD1, with 5 bases matching. The CDR3 region: CASSLDGGVLAFF. The bases read TGCGCCAGCAGCTTGGATGGAGGGGTGTTAGCTTTCTTT. This CDR3, with the reference TRBV5-1 and TRBJ1-1 proteins standing in past its ends, gives the full variable domain KAGVTQTPRYLIKTRGQQVTLSCSPISGHRSVSWYQQTPGQGLQFLFEYFSETQRNKGNFPGRFSGRQFSNSRSEMNVSTLELGDSALYLCASSLDGGVLAFFGQGTRLTVV.